This T cell receptor beta chain was recovered during a study of cytomegalovirus exposure and HLA in healthy donors. Study findings and constraints: Subsequent analysis showed first-cohort TCR clusters tending to co-occur in over a hundred validation repertoires. TCR beta chains numbering some 150 were designated cytomegalovirus-associated.

Per the germline V gene, CDR1 is MGHRA and CDR2 is YSYEKL. The CDR3 length is 15 residues. V was shortened by 0 bases and J by 2 bases, with 10 bases between the two germline ends. The donors were members of the validation cohort, which comprised 120 subjects and was separate from the first cohort of 600 to 850 subjects. This clone showed up just once. Antigen specificity is unknown. Produced via immunoSEQ multiplex PCR; TCRdb's table is partial and in-frame only. The sample lists around 250,000 clones; around 91% were seen once. This clonotype was sampled from a woman between 18 and 30 years old in good health and CMV-seronegative. V and J are TRBV4-1 and TRBJ2-5; tentatively, D is TRBD1 (7 bases). Sequenced material: PBMCs. CDR3 nucleotide sequence: TGCGCCAGCAGCCAAGATGCAGGGGGGCAAGAGACCCAGTACTTC. Amino acid sequence: CASSQDAGGQETQYF.